This record concerns one T cell receptor (beta chain) sequence. The source of the sample is a study of OX40 agonist ivuxolimab in advanced cancers. Only in-frame clones appear in the TCRdb table, and some are missing; sequencing was by immunoSEQ multiplex PCR. The sample has roughly 41,000 clones; 70% to 85% are singletons. The CDR3 is 14 residues long. Trimming removed 5 bases at V and 5 bases at J, with 17 bases between. Germline V CDR1 and CDR2: SGHRS, YFSETQ. The sample here was CD4+ or CD8+ T cells sorted from blood, taken in a trial of the OX40 agonist ivuxolimab. The chain couples TRBV5-1 to TRBJ2-7; D might be TRBD2 (5 bases). The source of this sequence is an adult with an advanced solid tumor such as melanoma, head and neck, liver or kidney cancer. The CDR3 loop is CASSHEGASDEQYF. In nucleotides, the CDR3 is TGCGCCAGCAGTCATGAGGGCGCCTCGGACGAGCAGTACTTC. Based on the CDR3 plus reference TRBV5-1 and TRBJ2-7, the full variable domain is KAGVTQTPRYLIKTRGQQVTLSCSPISGHRSVSWYQQTPGQGLQFLFEYFSETQRNKGNFPGRFSGRQFSNSRSEMNVSTLELGDSALYLCASSHEGASDEQYFGPGTRLTVT.